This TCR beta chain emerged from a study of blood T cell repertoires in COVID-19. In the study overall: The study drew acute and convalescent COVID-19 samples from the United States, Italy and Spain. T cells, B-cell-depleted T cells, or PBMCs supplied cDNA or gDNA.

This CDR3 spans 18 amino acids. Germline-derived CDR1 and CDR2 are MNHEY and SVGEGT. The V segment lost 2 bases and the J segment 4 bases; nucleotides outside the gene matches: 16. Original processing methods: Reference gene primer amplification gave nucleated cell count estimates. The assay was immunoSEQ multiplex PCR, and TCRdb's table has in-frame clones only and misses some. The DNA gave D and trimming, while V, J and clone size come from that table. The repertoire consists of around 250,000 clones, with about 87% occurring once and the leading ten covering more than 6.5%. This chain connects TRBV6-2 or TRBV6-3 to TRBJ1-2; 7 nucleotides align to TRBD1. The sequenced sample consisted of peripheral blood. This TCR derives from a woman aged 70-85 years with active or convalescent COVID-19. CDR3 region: CASSYGGQSLWDLYGYTF. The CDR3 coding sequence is TGTGCCAGCAGTTACGGGGGACAGAGTCTCTGGGACCTCTATGGCTACACCTTC.